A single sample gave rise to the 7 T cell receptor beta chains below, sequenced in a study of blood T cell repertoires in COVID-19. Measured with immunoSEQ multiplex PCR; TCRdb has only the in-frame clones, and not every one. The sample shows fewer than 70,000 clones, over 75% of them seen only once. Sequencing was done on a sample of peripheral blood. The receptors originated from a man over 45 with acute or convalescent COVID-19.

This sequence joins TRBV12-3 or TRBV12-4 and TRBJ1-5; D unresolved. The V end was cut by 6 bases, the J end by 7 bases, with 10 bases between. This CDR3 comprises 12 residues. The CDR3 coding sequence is TGTGCCAGCAGCCTACTTTACCAGCCCCAGCATTTT. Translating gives CASSLLYQPQHF.

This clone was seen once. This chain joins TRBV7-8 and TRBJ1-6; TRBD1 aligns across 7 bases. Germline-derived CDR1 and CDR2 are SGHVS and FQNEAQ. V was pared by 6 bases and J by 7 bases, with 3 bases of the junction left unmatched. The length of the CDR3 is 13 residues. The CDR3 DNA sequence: TGTGCCAGCAGTGGGACAGAAAATTCACCCCTCCACTTT. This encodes CASSGTENSPLHF.

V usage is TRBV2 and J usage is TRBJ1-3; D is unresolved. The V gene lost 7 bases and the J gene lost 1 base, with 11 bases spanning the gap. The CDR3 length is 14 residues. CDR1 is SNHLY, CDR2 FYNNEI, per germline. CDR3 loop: CASKKTGSGNTIYF. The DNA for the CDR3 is TGTGCCAGCAAAAAAACCGGGTCTGGAAACACCATATATTTT.

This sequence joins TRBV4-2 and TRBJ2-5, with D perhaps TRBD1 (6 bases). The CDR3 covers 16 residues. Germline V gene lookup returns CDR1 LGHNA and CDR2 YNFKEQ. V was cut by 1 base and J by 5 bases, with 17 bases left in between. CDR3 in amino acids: CASSQVNQGLEETQYF. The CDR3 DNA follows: TGTGCCAGCAGCCAAGTGAATCAGGGGCTCGAGGAGACCCAGTACTTC.

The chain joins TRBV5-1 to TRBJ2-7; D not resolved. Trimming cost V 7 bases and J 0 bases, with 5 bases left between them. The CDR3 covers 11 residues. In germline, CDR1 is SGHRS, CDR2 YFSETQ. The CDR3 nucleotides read TGCGCCAGCTCGAGCTCCTACGAGCAGTACGTC. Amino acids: CASSSSYEQYV.

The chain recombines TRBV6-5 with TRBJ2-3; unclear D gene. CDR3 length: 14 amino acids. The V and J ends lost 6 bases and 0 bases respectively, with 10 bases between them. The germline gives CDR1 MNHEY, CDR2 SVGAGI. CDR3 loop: CASRYRTSTDTQYF. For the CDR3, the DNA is TGTGCCAGCAGGTACAGAACTAGCACAGATACGCAGTATTTT.

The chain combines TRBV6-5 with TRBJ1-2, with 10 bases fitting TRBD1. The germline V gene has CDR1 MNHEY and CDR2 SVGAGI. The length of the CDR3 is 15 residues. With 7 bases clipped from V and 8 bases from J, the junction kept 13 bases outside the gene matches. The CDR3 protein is CASNPSGQGRGGYTF. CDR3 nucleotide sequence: TGTGCCAGCAATCCTTCGGGACAGGGGCGAGGGGGCTACACCTTC.